This T cell receptor (beta chain) derives from a study of blood T cell repertoires in COVID-19. This clone was seen a handful of times. Two negative PCRs, clearance, or symptom resolution had been documented for recovered Cohort 3 donors. Sequenced by immunoSEQ multiplex PCR; TCRdb stores in-frame clones only, minus some. The repertoire includes a few hundred thousand clones, around nine tenths of them detected once, and approximately 1.6% sits in the top ten. Looked up from germline, CDR1 is LGHNA and CDR2 is YNFKEQ. V shed 4 bases, J shed 2 bases, and the junction held 15 bases outside the gene matches. CDR3 length: 18 amino acids.

The TCR originated in a woman aged 45-65 years who had recovered from COVID-19. The sample comprised PBMCs or T cells enriched from blood (not recorded which). V usage is TRBV4-2 and J usage is TRBJ2-7; 9 bases are a match to TRBD1. For the CDR3, the DNA is TGTGCCAGCAGCCGAAGGGCAACCGGGACAGGGAACCCCTACGAGCAGTACTTC. Translated: CASSRRATGTGNPYEQYF.